Included here is one TCR beta chain sequence, with context. The source of the sample is a study of blood T cell repertoires in COVID-19. Background on the study: From T cells, B-cell-depleted T cells, or PBMCs came the material, which was cDNA or gDNA.

Unmatched junction bases numbered 6, after V lost 4 bases and J lost 8 bases. The CDR3 has 13 amino acids. CDR1 is SGHRS and CDR2 is YFSETQ in the germline V gene. In the original workflow: Reference gene primer amplification gave nucleated cell count estimates. Libraries were prepared by immunoSEQ multiplex PCR; TCRdb keeps only in-frame clonotypes and omits some of them. That table is the source of V, J and clone size, and D and trimming were worked out from the DNA. The sample holds about 200,000 clones, about nine tenths seen once. Two negative PCRs, clearance, or symptom resolution had been documented for recovered Cohort 3 donors.

The chain is built from TRBV5-1 and TRBJ1-1; TRBD1 agrees at 9 bases. This sequence originates from a woman aged 25 to 39 who had recovered from COVID-19. Material: PBMCs or T cells enriched from blood (not recorded which). As DNA, the CDR3 is TGCGCCAGCAGCGGGGGACAGGGAATAGAAGCTTTCTTT. It specifies CASSGGQGIEAFF.